The 14 T cell receptor beta chains in this list originate from one sample, sequenced in a study of human T cells and chemical hapten exposure. Blood, whole and unfractionated, served as the source for total RNA extraction. TCRdb independently ran MiXCR on the 5' RACE reads; one entry per CDR3 protein. The table has about 80,000 distinct CDR3 sequences, approximately 15% seen once; the top ten hold around 7%. The origin of the receptors is a female donor in good health.

This clonotype has just a few counts. CDR3 sequence: CASSARESLIQSEQFF. The CDR3 bases are TGCGCCAGCAGCGCCCGGGAGAGTCTTATCCAATCCGAGCAGTTCTTC. The chain couples TRBV5-1 to TRBJ2-1; TRBD2 is a possible D gene (6 bases). The CDR3 loop spans 16 amino acids. Germline lookup yields CDR1 SGHRS and CDR2 YFSETQ. The V end was cut by 4 bases, the J end by 10 bases, with 24 bases between.

This clonotype was recorded a few times. The chain is built from TRBV30 and TRBJ1-2; no firm D call. V dropped 2 bases and J dropped 0 bases, with 7 bases sitting between them. CDR3 length: 13 residues. Germline loops: CDR1 GTSNPN, CDR2 SVGIG (reference sequence). The chain's CDR3 is CAWSTPTNYGYTF. In DNA, the CDR3 is TGTGCCTGGAGTACCCCTACTAACTATGGCTACACCTTC.

V usage is TRBV15 and J usage is TRBJ1-3, with TRBD1 identical over 12 bases. The CDR3 contains 15 residues. Germline CDR1 and CDR2: LNHNV and YYDKDF (reference sequence). V was clipped by 5 bases and J by 4 bases; unmatched bases: 3. The CDR3 sequence is CATSGGTGGGNTIYF. For the CDR3, the DNA is TGTGCCACCAGCGGAGGGACAGGGGGCGGAAACACCATATATTTT.

Only a few counts were recorded for this clonotype. The V and J genes are TRBV10-3 and TRBJ1-2; D gene uncertain. This CDR3 has 10 amino acids. CDR1 and CDR2 (germline): ENHRY, SYGVKD. Trimming stripped 6 bases from V and 6 bases from J, with 5 bases between. In DNA form, the CDR3 reads TGTGCCATCAGCGGAAATGGCTACACCTTC. This codes for CAISGNGYTF.

The J gene is TRBJ1-2, the V gene TRBV5-1, with a possible D match to TRBD1 (6 bases). V lost 4 bases and J 6 bases, leaving 7 bases between the germline ends. Looked up from germline, CDR1 is SGHRS and CDR2 is YFSETQ. The CDR3 totals 11 residues. The CDR3 loop is CASSPGDGYTF. CDR3 sequence (DNA): TGCGCCAGCAGCCCAGGGGATGGCTACACCTTC.

This clonotype occurred a few times. V gene TRBV7-2 combines with J gene TRBJ2-4; perhaps TRBD2 as D (6 bases). Per the germline V gene, CDR1 is SGHTA and CDR2 is FQGNSA. This CDR3 contains 18 residues. V was trimmed by 3 bases and J by 0 bases, leaving 18 bases between them. CDR3 nucleotide sequence: TGTGCCAGCAGCTTCAATCCTAGCGCGGAACTAGCCAAAAACATTCAGTACTTC. Translating gives CASSFNPSAELAKNIQYF.

The rearrangement joins TRBV20-1 to TRBJ2-2; no firm D call. V was pared by 2 bases and J by 0 bases, with 16 bases between. CDR3 length: 17 amino acids. Germline assignment: CDR1 DFQATT and CDR2 SNEGSKA (reference sequence). The DNA for the CDR3 is TGCAGTGCTAGATTCCGTGGTAGCTACACGAACACCGGGGAGCTGTTTTTT. It codes for CSARFRGSYTNTGELFF.

This clonotype occurred many times. The CDR3 region is CSARVTGQGVAGANVLTF. CDR3 nucleotide sequence: TGCAGTGCTAGAGTTACGGGACAGGGGGTTGCTGGGGCCAACGTCCTGACTTTC. The chain is built from TRBV20-1 and TRBJ2-6, with 11 bases identical to TRBD1. CDR1 is DFQATT, CDR2 SNEGSKA, per germline (reference sequence). V shed 1 base and J 2 bases; nucleotides not matched to a gene: 7. The CDR3 runs 18 residues.

The chain joins TRBV20-1 to TRBJ1-1, with a tentative D call TRBD1 (5 bases). Germline loops: CDR1 DFQATT, CDR2 SNEGSKA (reference sequence). The CDR3 totals 15 residues. Trimming shortened V by 0 bases and J by 6 bases, and 17 bases separated the two germline ends. Here the CDR3 DNA reads TGCAGTGCTAGAGAGGGGGGGGGTTGGGTCGCTGAAGCTTTCTTT. Protein product: CSAREGGGWVAEAFF.

This clonotype occurred a few times. This chain uses TRBV14 with TRBJ2-7; TRBD1 aligns across 8 bases. The CDR3 runs 17 residues. J gave up 2 bases and V 4 bases, and 13 bases lay outside the gene matches. Germline lookup yields CDR1 SGHDN and CDR2 FVKESK. The CDR3 bases are TGTGCCAGCAGCCGCCTCGCCGGACAGGGATCCCCCTACGAGCAGTACTTC. Protein: CASSRLAGQGSPYEQYF.

The chain recombines TRBV5-1 with TRBJ2-1; D is uncertain. V was shortened by 5 bases and J by 0 bases, with 9 bases between the two germline ends. Germline CDR1 is SGHRS and CDR2 is YFSETQ. The CDR3 is 14 residues long. The CDR3 protein is CASSPGNSYNEQFF. CDR3 DNA: TGCGCCAGCAGTCCTGGAAACTCCTACAATGAGCAGTTCTTC.

The V and J genes are TRBV20-1 and TRBJ2-3; 8 nucleotides align to TRBD2. J gave up 2 bases and V 6 bases, and 10 bases lay outside the gene matches. Germline CDR1 DFQATT, CDR2 SNEGSKA (reference sequence). This CDR3 is built from 15 residues. CDR3 in DNA: TGCAGTGCCAGTTTAGCGGGGCCGTACACAGATACGCAGTATTTT. It specifies CSASLAGPYTDTQYF.

CDR3 DNA sequence: TGTGCCAGCAGCTTAGCGCGCCAGAGTTATGGCTACACCTTC. This codes for CASSLARQSYGYTF. The rearrangement uses TRBV7-2 and TRBJ1-2, with D uncertain. The ends were cut back, 0 bases at V and 5 bases at J, with 10 bases in the middle. The CDR3 consists of 14 residues. Germline lookup yields CDR1 SGHTA and CDR2 FQGNSA.

V usage is TRBV10-3 and J usage is TRBJ2-1; D perhaps matches TRBD1 (6 bases). V was pared by 10 bases and J by 6 bases, with 10 bases between. The CDR3 contains 11 residues. Per the germline V gene, CDR1 is ENHRY and CDR2 is SYGVKD. CDR3: CATEQGNEQFF. As DNA, the CDR3 is TGTGCCACGGAACAGGGCAATGAGCAGTTCTTC.